The rows below give T cell receptor beta chains drawn from one sample of a study of cytomegalovirus exposure and HLA in healthy donors. Measured with immunoSEQ multiplex PCR; TCRdb has only the in-frame clones, and not every one. In the table there are roughly 68,000 clones, 60% to 75% of which are singletons. Sequenced sample: PBMCs. The receptors derive from a man between 40 and 49 years old in good health and CMV-seropositive. Both conserved end residues are part of each CDR3. Fields, in order: D gene, clone size, J gene, V gene, CDR3 protein, CDR3 DNA. The D gene is left open where the match is weak. Size is omitted from some rows. Given values are once, few, many or a class for expanded clones.

d_call: TRBD1; clone_size: NA; j_call: TRBJ1-5; v_call: TRBV10-3; cdr3_aa: CAISEVGQGSNQPQHF; cdr3_nt: TGTGCCATCAGTGAGGTGGGACAGGGGAGCAATCAGCCCCAGCATTTT
d_call: TRBD1; clone_size: NA; j_call: TRBJ2-3; v_call: TRBV27; cdr3_aa: CASSLQGEDTQYF; cdr3_nt: TGTGCCAGCAGTTTACAGGGGGAAGATACGCAGTATTTT
d_call: NA; clone_size: NA; j_call: TRBJ1-6; v_call: TRBV27; cdr3_aa: CASSLSEGWSPLHF; cdr3_nt: TGTGCCAGCAGTTTATCTGAGGGTTGGTCACCCCTCCACTTT
d_call: NA; clone_size: NA; j_call: TRBJ2-5; v_call: TRBV18; cdr3_aa: CASREVETQYF; cdr3_nt: TGTGCCAGCCGAGAGGTGGAGACCCAGTACTTC
d_call: TRBD1; clone_size: NA; j_call: TRBJ2-1; v_call: TRBV2; cdr3_aa: CASSNTGGSYNEQFF; cdr3_nt: TGTGCCAGCAGTAATACAGGGGGTAGCTACAATGAGCAGTTCTTC
d_call: NA; clone_size: NA; j_call: TRBJ2-1; v_call: TRBV4-2; cdr3_aa: CASSQEGAFSYNEQFF; cdr3_nt: TGTGCCAGCAGCCAAGAAGGGGCCTTCTCCTACAATGAGCAGTTCTTC
d_call: TRBD1; clone_size: NA; j_call: TRBJ1-1; v_call: TRBV27; cdr3_aa: CASSFGDSTGTEAFF; cdr3_nt: TGTGCCAGCAGTTTCGGGGACAGTACAGGAACTGAAGCTTTCTTT
d_call: TRBD2; clone_size: NA; j_call: TRBJ2-5; v_call: TRBV7-3; cdr3_aa: CASSFGGAGETQYF; cdr3_nt: TGTGCCAGCAGTTTCGGGGGGGCCGGAGAGACCCAGTACTTC
d_call: NA; clone_size: NA; j_call: TRBJ2-5; v_call: TRBV7-9; cdr3_aa: CASSLVGNQETQYF; cdr3_nt: TGTGCCAGCAGCTTAGTGGGCAACCAAGAGACCCAGTACTTC
d_call: NA; clone_size: NA; j_call: TRBJ1-5; v_call: TRBV4-1; cdr3_aa: CASSQEGSGGRQPQHF; cdr3_nt: TGCGCCAGCAGCCAAGAGGGGTCCGGGGGACGGCAGCCCCAGCATTTT
d_call: TRBD1; clone_size: NA; j_call: TRBJ1-2; v_call: TRBV9; cdr3_aa: CASSVRQGDWYGYTF; cdr3_nt: TGTGCCAGCAGCGTCAGACAGGGAGATTGGTATGGCTACACCTTC
d_call: TRBD1; clone_size: few; j_call: TRBJ2-7; v_call: TRBV5-1; cdr3_aa: CASSQQGSEQYF; cdr3_nt: TGCGCCAGCAGCCAACAGGGGAGCGAGCAGTACTTC
d_call: TRBD1; clone_size: NA; j_call: TRBJ2-5; v_call: TRBV9; cdr3_aa: CASSARTGGQETQYF; cdr3_nt: TGTGCCAGCAGCGCACGGACAGGCGGACAAGAGACCCAGTACTTC
d_call: NA; clone_size: NA; j_call: TRBJ1-3; v_call: TRBV10-3; cdr3_aa: CAIRPGVGNTIYF; cdr3_nt: TGTGCCATCCGCCCAGGGGTTGGAAACACCATATATTTT
d_call: NA; clone_size: NA; j_call: TRBJ1-1; v_call: TRBV5-6; cdr3_aa: CASSAAGVSAEAFF; cdr3_nt: TGTGCCAGCAGCGCTGCGGGGGTCAGCGCTGAAGCTTTCTTT
d_call: NA; clone_size: NA; j_call: TRBJ2-5; v_call: TRBV7-9; cdr3_aa: CASSPEVFQETQYF; cdr3_nt: TGTGCCAGCAGCCCCGAGGTATTCCAAGAGACCCAGTACTTC
d_call: NA; clone_size: NA; j_call: TRBJ1-1; v_call: TRBV5-1; cdr3_aa: CASSLIGQQNTEAFF; cdr3_nt: TGCGCCAGCAGCTTGATAGGACAGCAGAACACTGAAGCTTTCTTT
d_call: TRBD1; clone_size: NA; j_call: TRBJ1-1; v_call: TRBV5-8; cdr3_aa: CASSETGILNTEAFF; cdr3_nt: TGTGCCAGCAGCGAGACAGGGATTTTAAACACTGAAGCTTTCTTT
d_call: TRBD2; clone_size: few; j_call: TRBJ2-1; v_call: TRBV7-9; cdr3_aa: CASSPSGSPYNEQFF; cdr3_nt: TGTGCCAGCAGCCCTAGCGGTTCCCCCTACAATGAGCAGTTCTTC
d_call: NA; clone_size: few; j_call: TRBJ1-1; v_call: TRBV5-4; cdr3_aa: CASSPALGRSSNTEAFF; cdr3_nt: TGTGCCAGCAGCCCAGCACTAGGGAGGTCTTCGAACACTGAAGCTTTCTTT
d_call: NA; clone_size: NA; j_call: TRBJ1-1; v_call: TRBV5-1; cdr3_aa: CASRHTGNTEAFF; cdr3_nt: TGCGCCAGCAGACACACAGGTAACACTGAAGCTTTCTTT
d_call: NA; clone_size: NA; j_call: TRBJ1-1; v_call: TRBV7-2; cdr3_aa: CATQANTEAFF; cdr3_nt: TGTGCCACACAGGCGAACACTGAAGCTTTCTTT
d_call: TRBD1; clone_size: NA; j_call: TRBJ1-5; v_call: TRBV27; cdr3_aa: CASSAYRGVSNQPQHF; cdr3_nt: TGTGCCAGCAGTGCGTACAGGGGCGTAAGCAATCAGCCCCAGCATTTT
d_call: TRBD2; clone_size: NA; j_call: TRBJ2-3; v_call: TRBV7-3; cdr3_aa: CASSSIAGAGDTQYF; cdr3_nt: TGTGCCAGCAGCAGCATAGCGGGGGCGGGAGATACGCAGTATTTT
d_call: TRBD1; clone_size: NA; j_call: TRBJ1-6; v_call: TRBV4-2; cdr3_aa: CASSQEGTGNNSPLHF; cdr3_nt: TGTGCCAGCAGCCAAGAAGGGACAGGCAATAATTCACCCCTCCACTTT
d_call: NA; clone_size: NA; j_call: TRBJ2-7; v_call: TRBV2; cdr3_aa: CASSEARYEQYF; cdr3_nt: TGTGCCAGCAGTGAAGCGCGGTACGAGCAGTACTTC
d_call: NA; clone_size: NA; j_call: TRBJ2-5; v_call: TRBV2; cdr3_aa: CASALGRGWETQYF; cdr3_nt: TGTGCCAGCGCCCTGGGGCGGGGCTGGGAGACCCAGTACTTC
d_call: NA; clone_size: NA; j_call: TRBJ2-1; v_call: TRBV30; cdr3_aa: CAWSLLERAGDEQFF; cdr3_nt: TGTGCCTGGAGCCTTTTGGAAAGGGCGGGCGATGAGCAGTTCTTC
d_call: TRBD1; clone_size: few; j_call: TRBJ1-3; v_call: TRBV7-9; cdr3_aa: CAPDRPSGNTIYF; cdr3_nt: TGTGCCCCGGACAGGCCCTCTGGAAACACCATATATTTT
d_call: NA; clone_size: NA; j_call: TRBJ1-2; v_call: TRBV30; cdr3_aa: CAWRLAGYYGYTF; cdr3_nt: TGTGCCTGGAGGCTGGCAGGGTATTATGGCTACACCTTC
d_call: TRBD1; clone_size: NA; j_call: TRBJ2-2; v_call: TRBV5-1; cdr3_aa: CASSPGQGNTGELFF; cdr3_nt: TGCGCCAGCAGCCCCGGACAGGGCAACACCGGGGAGCTGTTTTTT
d_call: NA; clone_size: NA; j_call: TRBJ1-6; v_call: TRBV5-4; cdr3_aa: CASKPQGSGNSPLHF; cdr3_nt: TGTGCCAGCAAGCCACAGGGTTCAGGGAATTCACCCCTCCACTTT
d_call: TRBD1; clone_size: NA; j_call: TRBJ1-6; v_call: TRBV6-5; cdr3_aa: CASSSTGLVNSPLHF; cdr3_nt: TGTGCCAGCAGTTCGACAGGGCTGGTAAATTCACCCCTCCACTTT
d_call: NA; clone_size: NA; j_call: TRBJ2-2; v_call: TRBV9; cdr3_aa: CASSVGDSGDRGTGELFF; cdr3_nt: TGTGCCAGCAGCGTAGGGGATTCGGGGGACCGGGGCACCGGGGAGCTGTTTTTT
d_call: TRBD1; clone_size: NA; j_call: TRBJ1-2; v_call: TRBV15; cdr3_aa: CATLDPDRDWGYTF; cdr3_nt: TGTGCCACCCTAGACCCAGACAGGGATTGGGGCTACACCTTC
d_call: TRBD1; clone_size: NA; j_call: TRBJ1-4; v_call: TRBV7-9; cdr3_aa: CASSSTLRLGGNEKLFF; cdr3_nt: TGTGCCAGCAGCTCCACGCTTCGTTTAGGGGGCAATGAAAAACTGTTTTTT
d_call: NA; clone_size: few; j_call: TRBJ1-2; v_call: TRBV5-4; cdr3_aa: CASSLSPPGGYGYTF; cdr3_nt: TGTGCCAGCAGCTTGAGCCCGCCCGGGGGCTATGGCTACACCTTC
d_call: NA; clone_size: NA; j_call: TRBJ1-5; v_call: TRBV7-2; cdr3_aa: CASSPRAGSNQPQHF; cdr3_nt: TGTGCCAGCAGCCCTCGGGCAGGGAGCAATCAGCCCCAGCATTTT
d_call: TRBD1; clone_size: many; j_call: TRBJ1-4; v_call: TRBV6-6; cdr3_aa: CASSTGTGNEKLFF; cdr3_nt: TGTGCCAGCAGTACCGGGACAGGGAATGAAAAACTGTTTTTT
d_call: NA; clone_size: NA; j_call: TRBJ1-1; v_call: TRBV6-1; cdr3_aa: CASSDLATNNAEAFF; cdr3_nt: TGTGCCAGCAGTGATTTGGCAACGAATAACGCTGAAGCTTTCTTT
d_call: NA; clone_size: NA; j_call: TRBJ2-2; v_call: TRBV30; cdr3_aa: CAWSGDREAGELFF; cdr3_nt: TGTGCCTGGAGTGGAGACAGGGAGGCCGGGGAGCTGTTTTTT
d_call: NA; clone_size: NA; j_call: TRBJ1-1; v_call: TRBV6-1; cdr3_aa: CASSGPDRNTEAFF; cdr3_nt: TGTGCCAGCAGTGGCCCCGACAGGAACACTGAAGCTTTCTTT
d_call: NA; clone_size: NA; j_call: TRBJ1-2; v_call: TRBV15; cdr3_aa: CATSESGDYGYTF; cdr3_nt: TGTGCCACCAGCGAGTCAGGGGACTATGGCTACACCTTC
d_call: NA; clone_size: few; j_call: TRBJ2-5; v_call: TRBV7-9; cdr3_aa: CASSLSGRETQYF; cdr3_nt: TGTGCCAGCAGCTTGTCAGGGAGGGAGACCCAGTACTTC
d_call: TRBD2; clone_size: NA; j_call: TRBJ2-3; v_call: TRBV27; cdr3_aa: CASAGGIADTQYF; cdr3_nt: TGTGCCTCAGCGGGGGGGATCGCAGATACGCAGTATTTT